The clone carrying this T cell receptor beta chain showed up just a few times. The source of the sample is a study of blood T cells in healthy people across ages. The CDR3 extends over 19 amino acids. CDR1 and CDR2 (germline): MDHEN, SYDVKM. After removal of 3 bases from V and 0 bases from J, the junction contained 13 bases not matched to a gene. A J-beta primer mix and a sample-barcoded 5' primer were used in a second PCR of about 7 to 12 cycles. TCRdb itself ran the 5' RACE reads through MiXCR, one entry per CDR3 protein. Among 550,000 to 800,000 distinct CDR3 sequences listed, around a fifth were seen once. Samples each had at least 5.5 micrograms of total RNA extracted.

The source of this sequence is a man between 65 and 85 years old in good health. The chain couples TRBV28 to TRBJ1-3; 8 nucleotides agree with TRBD1. Sequenced material: blood. The CDR3 DNA is TGTGCCAGCAGTTTTGGGAGCTTGGCAGGGGGCGCCTCTGGAAACACCATATATTTT. Protein: CASSFGSLAGGASGNTIYF.